Shown below are 28 T cell receptor beta chains from a single sample sequenced in a study of T cells in Graves' hyperthyroidism and ophthalmopathy. Amplified TCR beta CDR3 regions derived from RNA transcripts. Researchers ran a first-round RT-PCR on the TCR CDR3 using the HTBI primer set. TCRdb processed the multiplex PCR reads anew with MiXCR; each CDR3 protein has one entry. The sample has more than 300,000 distinct CDR3 sequences, about a sixth seen once; the top ten hold 34%. Sequences were obtained from blood. These receptors were obtained from a woman under 40 with Graves' hyperthyroidism that later progressed to Graves' ophthalmopathy.

The chain is built from TRBV20-1 and TRBJ2-7, with D perhaps matching TRBD2 (6 bases). Trimming removed 0 bases at V and 7 bases at J, with 16 bases between. The CDR3 contains 14 residues. Germline values: CDR1 DFQATT, CDR2 SNEGSKA (reference sequence). The CDR3 spells CSARDWGEAREQYF. CDR3 bases: TGCAGTGCTAGAGATTGGGGGGAGGCTCGGGAGCAGTACTTC.

There are a few counts of this clonotype. This rearrangement joins TRBV27 to TRBJ2-1, with TRBD2 matching 8 bases. V was pared by 2 bases and J by 4 bases, with 10 bases of the junction left unmatched. From germline, CDR1 is MNHEY and CDR2 SMNVEV (reference sequence). The CDR3 consists of 17 residues. CDR3 sequence (DNA): TGTGCCAGCAGTTTAGATAGACGGGGGGGAGGGTACAATGAGCAGTTCTTC. Amino acid sequence: CASSLDRRGGGYNEQFF.

This clonotype was seen more than once but under ten times. The CDR3 sequence is CASSQGPAGGYEQYF. The CDR3 nucleotides are TGTGCCAGCAGCCAAGGACCCGCGGGGGGCTACGAGCAGTACTTC. V gene TRBV7-9 combines with J gene TRBJ2-7; 8 bases are a match to TRBD2. The V and J ends lost 5 bases and 3 bases, in that order; junction bases with no gene match: 9. The germline V gene encodes CDR1 SEHNR and CDR2 FQNEAQ (reference sequence). The CDR3 extends over 15 amino acids.

The chain uses TRBV27 and TRBJ2-7; D is perhaps TRBD1 (5 bases). V gave up 8 bases and J gave up 6 bases, with 20 bases separating them. The CDR3 runs to 14 residues. CDR1 and CDR2 (germline): MNHEY, SMNVEV (reference sequence). The CDR3 DNA sequence: TGTGCCAGCGCGTTAACAGGCAATAAAGGCGAGCAGTACTTC. Its translation is CASALTGNKGEQYF.

This clonotype was observed many times. This sequence joins TRBV2 and TRBJ2-3; 9 bases are shared with TRBD1. V lost 5 bases and J lost 4; bases outside the gene matches: 13. Looked up from germline, CDR1 is SNHLY and CDR2 is FYNNEI. The CDR3 covers 17 residues. CDR3 sequence reads: CASSLRTGGFVADTQYF. The CDR3 DNA sequence: TGTGCCAGCAGTCTACGCACAGGGGGCTTTGTAGCAGATACGCAGTATTTT.

V is TRBV6-2 or TRBV6-3 and J is TRBJ2-2; no clear D. The CDR3 has 13 amino acids. Trimming shortened V by 2 bases and J by 6 bases, and 7 bases separated the two germline ends. Germline V gene data show CDR1 as MNHEY and CDR2 as SVGEGT. For the CDR3, the DNA is TGTGCCAGCAGTTACAGGATAGCCGGGGAGCTGTTTTTT. This translates into CASSYRIAGELFF.

The chain recombines TRBV2 with TRBJ2-1, with D maybe TRBD2 (5 bases). The germline CDR1 and CDR2 sequences are SNHLY and FYNNEI. The CDR3 consists of 15 residues. V was shortened by 2 bases and J by 1 base, with 9 bases between the two germline ends. The DNA of the CDR3 is TGTGCCAGCAGTGAAAAAGGACTTTCCTACAATGAGCAGTTCTTC. Its protein product is CASSEKGLSYNEQFF.

The chain recombines TRBV29-1 with TRBJ2-1; the D call may be TRBD1 or TRBD2 (6 bases each). Germline V gives CDR1 SQVTM, CDR2 ANQGSEA. The CDR3 extends over 12 amino acids. Trimming cost V 5 bases and J 9 bases, with 14 bases left between them. The CDR3, as DNA: TGCAGCGTTACACAACAGGGAGGTGAGCAGTTCTTC. It yields the protein CSVTQQGGEQFF.

This clonotype was seen repeatedly, ten times or more. The chain carries TRBV11-2 and TRBJ2-5; either TRBD1 or TRBD2 may supply D (5 bases each). V lost 4 bases and J lost 13, with 22 bases in between. Germline V gene sequence: CDR1 SGHAT, CDR2 FQNNGV. The CDR3 extends over 14 amino acids. For the CDR3, the DNA is TGTGCCAGCAGCTCCAGCGACAGTGCCCGGGGCGCGTACTTC. It yields the protein CASSSSDSARGAYF.

This clonotype was counted only a few times. This sequence joins TRBV5-4 and TRBJ2-1; D is possibly TRBD2 (6 bases). CDR3 length equals 14 residues. V shed 1 base and J shed 7 bases, with 12 bases lying between them. The germline CDR1 and CDR2 sequences are SGHNT and YYREEE (reference sequence). The CDR3 coding sequence is TGTGCCAGCAGCTTGAACGCGGGACGGAATGAGCAGTTCTTC. Amino acids: CASSLNAGRNEQFF.

The gene calls are TRBV19 and TRBJ1-5; D gene uncertain. The V gene's germline CDR1 is LNHDA and CDR2 SQIVND (reference sequence). CDR3 size: 13 residues. Trimming took off 6 bases at V and 1 base at J, with 7 bases between the two ends. The CDR3 bases are TGTGCCAGTAGAACCGCGAGCAATCAGCCCCAGCATTTT. Translating gives CASRTASNQPQHF.

The sample holds many counts of this clonotype. This sequence joins TRBV10-2 and TRBJ2-7; D not resolved. V lost 6 bases and J lost 4, with 10 bases in between. Germline V gene sequence: CDR1 WSHSY, CDR2 SAAADI. The CDR3 runs 12 residues. For the CDR3, the DNA is TGCGCCAGCAGGGATTCAGGTTACGAGCAGTACTTC. This translates into CASRDSGYEQYF.

The chain combines TRBV11-2 with TRBJ2-5; 14 bases are a match to TRBD2. From germline, CDR1 is SGHAT and CDR2 FQNNGV. This CDR3 has 16 residues. The V segment lost 5 bases and the J segment 7 bases; nucleotides outside the gene matches: 9. The DNA of the CDR3 is TGTGCCAGCAGCAAGGGGACTAGCGGGGGTGAAGTGACCCAGTACTTC. This translates into CASSKGTSGGEVTQYF.

This clonotype was observed at least ten times. The chain couples TRBV2 to TRBJ2-2; TRBD2 matches at 10 bases. CDR3 length equals 16 residues. CDR1 SNHLY and CDR2 FYNNEI come from the germline V gene. V lost 6 bases and J lost 0; bases outside the gene matches: 4. The CDR3, as DNA: TGTGCCAGCAGGGATGGACTAGCGGCGAACACCGGGGAGCTGTTTTTT. This encodes CASRDGLAANTGELFF.

This clonotype was counted at least ten times. This chain uses TRBV12-3 or TRBV12-4 with TRBJ2-1, with 7 bases lining up with TRBD2. This CDR3 has 16 amino acids. V trimming: 2 bases; J trimming: 0 bases; junction bases outside the gene matches: 4. CDR3 DNA: TGTGCCAGCAGTTTAAGGCGGGAGAGCTCCTACAATGAGCAGTTCTTC. Protein sequence: CASSLRRESSYNEQFF.

This clonotype came up many times. V gene TRBV11-3 combines with J gene TRBJ1-3, with TRBD1 identical over 7 bases. Germline V gives CDR1 SGHNT, CDR2 YENEEA. The CDR3 is 15 amino acids. The V and J ends lost 5 bases and 0 bases, in that order; junction bases with no gene match: 4. The CDR3 sequence is CASSARQGSGNTIYF. CDR3 DNA: TGTGCCAGCAGCGCCAGACAGGGCTCTGGAAACACCATATATTTT.

This clonotype was found a few times. The chain employs TRBV30 and TRBJ1-3, with a tentative D call TRBD1 (6 bases). Germline CDR1 is GTSNPN and CDR2 is SVGIG (reference sequence). V shed 0 bases and J shed 2 bases, with 8 bases lying between them. The CDR3 length is 14 residues. The CDR3 DNA is TGTGCCTGGAGTGTAGGGGGGGCTGGAAACACCATATATTTT. The encoded protein is CAWSVGGAGNTIYF.

This rearrangement joins TRBV5-1 to TRBJ2-5, with 9 nucleotides matching TRBD1. V lost 7 bases and J lost 2; bases outside the gene matches: 15. The germline V gene encodes CDR1 SGHRS and CDR2 YFSETQ. The CDR3 is 17 amino acids. The CDR3 nucleotides are TGCGCCAGCGGCACGGGGACCACCGGGACAGGGCAAGAGACCCAGTACTTC. Its protein is CASGTGTTGTGQETQYF.

This chain joins TRBV20-1 and TRBJ2-7; D remains unclear. Germline lookup yields CDR1 DFQATT and CDR2 SNEGSKA (reference sequence). This CDR3 spans 11 amino acids. V dropped 6 bases and J dropped 6 bases, with 12 bases sitting between them. This CDR3 reads CSADALGEQYF. The CDR3 DNA sequence: TGCAGTGCAGATGCGCTCGGCGAGCAGTACTTC.

This clonotype showed up many times. This chain connects TRBV2 to TRBJ1-2; 8 positions match TRBD1. This CDR3 has 13 amino acids. The V gene end was trimmed by 6 bases and the J gene end by 7 bases; junction bases not matched to a gene: 7. Germline values: CDR1 SNHLY, CDR2 FYNNEI. This CDR3 reads CASRTPGGSGYTF. The DNA for the CDR3 is TGTGCCAGCAGGACCCCAGGGGGCAGTGGCTACACCTTC. Variable domain in full (rest from reference TRBV2 and TRBJ1-2): EPEVTQTPSHQVTQMGQEVILRCVPISNHLYFYWYRQILGQKVEFLVSFYNNEISEKSEIFDDQFSVERPDGSNFTLKIRSTKLEDSAMYFCASRTPGGSGYTFGSGTRLTVV.

The chain joins TRBV10-1 to TRBJ1-6, with D uncertain. CDR3 size: 13 residues. Trimming took off 3 bases at V and 7 bases at J, with 7 bases between the two ends. Germline assignment: CDR1 WNHNN and CDR2 SYGVQD (reference sequence). CDR3 loop: CASSEGINSPLHF. CDR3 DNA sequence: TGCGCCAGCAGTGAAGGGATCAATTCACCCCTCCACTTT.

This chain joins TRBV7-2 and TRBJ2-2; D perhaps matches TRBD2 (5 bases). This CDR3 has 16 residues. V lost 1 base to trimming and J lost 1 base, with 10 bases between them. The germline CDR1 and CDR2 sequences are SGHTA and FQGNSA. The CDR3 here is CASSLGGMGNTGELFF. DNA of the CDR3: TGTGCCAGCAGCTTAGGAGGGATGGGGAACACCGGGGAGCTGTTTTTT.

In nucleotides, the CDR3 is TGTGCCAGCCCTCCCCTATTAACGGATAGCTCCTACGAGCAGTACTTC. This gives the protein CASPPLLTDSSYEQYF. This chain connects TRBV6-4 to TRBJ2-7; no reliable D call. This CDR3 region has 16 residues. V was pared by 8 bases and J by 0 bases, with 20 bases between. In germline, CDR1 is MRHNA, CDR2 SNTAGT.

This clonotype showed up many times. V is TRBV5-1 and J is TRBJ1-6; TRBD1 might be the D (5 bases). The V end lost 0 bases, the J end lost 7 bases, and 11 bases lay between the germline ends. Germline V lookup: CDR1 SGHRS, CDR2 YFSETQ. This CDR3 is built from 15 residues. CDR3 nucleotide sequence: TGCGCCAGCAGCTTGGGGGCAGGGATCAATTCACCCCTCCACTTT. This codes for CASSLGAGINSPLHF.

V usage is TRBV29-1 and J usage is TRBJ2-3; TRBD2 agrees at 11 bases. CDR1 and CDR2 (germline): SQVTM, ANQGSEA. The CDR3 totals 13 residues. The ends lost 8 bases at V and 1 base at J; junction bases unmatched: 2. Here the CDR3 reads CSMGLAGTDTQYF. In DNA form, the CDR3 reads TGCAGCATGGGACTAGCGGGCACAGATACGCAGTATTTT.

This clonotype has ten or more counts. The V gene is TRBV4-1, the J gene TRBJ1-4; the D is unclear. Trimming cost V 1 base and J 6 bases, with 9 bases left between them. The germline V gene has CDR1 MGHRA and CDR2 YSYEKL. This CDR3 contains 14 residues. CDR3 bases: TGCGCCAGCAGCCAAGGCTCGGGGTATGAAAAACTGTTTTTT. Its translation: CASSQGSGYEKLFF.

The sample holds one count of this clonotype. The genes are TRBV6-5 and TRBJ2-7, with TRBD1 matching over 7 bases. This CDR3 comprises 16 residues. From germline, CDR1 is MNHEY and CDR2 SVGAGI. V shed 2 bases, J shed 3 bases, and the junction held 10 bases outside the gene matches. In nucleotides, the CDR3 is TGTGCCAGCAGTTACCCCTTAGGGACAGTCATCTACGAGCAGTACTTC. This encodes CASSYPLGTVIYEQYF.

This clonotype was seen a handful of times. This chain uses TRBV29-1 with TRBJ2-2; TRBD2 is a possible D gene (7 bases). Germline V gives CDR1 SQVTM, CDR2 ANQGSEA. The CDR3 sequence is 16 residues long. The V end lost 2 bases, the J end lost 6 bases, and 19 bases lay between the germline ends. The CDR3 DNA is TGCAGCGTTGAATTTACGGGGGGCGGGTTTGCCGGGGAGCTGTTTTTT. Its protein product is CSVEFTGGGFAGELFF.